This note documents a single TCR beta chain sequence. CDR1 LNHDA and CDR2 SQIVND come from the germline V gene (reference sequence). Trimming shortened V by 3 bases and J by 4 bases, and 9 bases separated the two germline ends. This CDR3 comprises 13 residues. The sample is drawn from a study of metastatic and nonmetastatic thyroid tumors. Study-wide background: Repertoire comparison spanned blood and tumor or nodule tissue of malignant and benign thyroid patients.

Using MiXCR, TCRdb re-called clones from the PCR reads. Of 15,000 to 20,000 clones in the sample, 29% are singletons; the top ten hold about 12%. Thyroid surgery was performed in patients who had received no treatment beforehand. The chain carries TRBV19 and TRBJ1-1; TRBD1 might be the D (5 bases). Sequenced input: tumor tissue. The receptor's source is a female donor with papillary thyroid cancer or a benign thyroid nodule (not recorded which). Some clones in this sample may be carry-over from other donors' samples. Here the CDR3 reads CASSILGPTEAFF. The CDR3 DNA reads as TGTGCCAGTAGTATTCTGGGGCCCACTGAAGCTTTCTTT. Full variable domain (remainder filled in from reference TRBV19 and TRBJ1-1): DGGITQSPKYLFRKEGQNVTLSCEQNLNHDAMYWYRQDPGQGLRLIYYSQIVNDFQKGDIAEGYSVSREKKESFPLTVTSAQKNPTAFYLCASSILGPTEAFFGQGTRLTVV.